These T cell receptor beta chains were read from a single sample in a study of shared clonotypes between healthy human individuals. The table came from immunoSEQ multiplex PCR; TCRdb's copy has only in-frame clones and leaves some out. The sample gives a few million clones, 93% of which show up once; approximately 0.4% is in the top ten. Sequencing used naive CD4+ T cells from PBMCs. The receptor set was obtained from a man aged 18 to 30 in good health. Some clones in this sample may be carry-over from other donors' samples. Both conserved end residues are trimmed from each CDR3. Fields, in order: J gene, CDR3 length, V gene, CDR3 protein.

J: TRBJ2-5
length: 11
V: TRBV7-2
CDR3: ASRPGMVETQY

J: TRBJ2-7
length: 12
V: TRBV30
CDR3: ASHGGQSSYEQY

J: TRBJ1-1
length: 13
V: TRBV5-1
CDR3: ASSWGGGENTEAF

J: TRBJ2-2
length: 12
V: TRBV6-5
CDR3: ASSYSAIHRGAV

J: TRBJ2-2
length: 12
V: TRBV21-1
CDR3: ASGTGVFTGELF

J: TRBJ1-1
length: 11
V: TRBV30
CDR3: AWSELVNTEAF

J: TRBJ1-3
length: 13
V: TRBV14
CDR3: ASSPRRSSGNTIY

J: TRBJ2-7
length: 11
V: TRBV19
CDR3: ASSMQGSYEQY

J: TRBJ2-2
length: 15
V: TRBV7-9
CDR3: ASSSAPGTANTGELF

J: TRBJ2-2
length: 15
V: TRBV4-1
CDR3: ASSQVFGGGNTGELF

J: TRBJ2-7
length: 13
V: TRBV28
CDR3: ASSPRGLSSYEQY

J: TRBJ1-3
length: 14
V: TRBV6-5
CDR3: ASSYSPGGSGNTIY

J: TRBJ2-1
length: 14
V: TRBV5-6
CDR3: ASSFGFWTGENEQF

J: TRBJ1-2
length: 12
V: TRBV5-1
CDR3: ASSFGQPNYGYT

J: TRBJ2-3
length: 11
V: TRBV7-9
CDR3: ASSLVTGDTQY

J: TRBJ2-7
length: 10
V: TRBV2
CDR3: ASSRLAYEQY

J: TRBJ1-1
length: 16
V: TRBV27
CDR3: ASSLFVVPGRKNTEAF

J: TRBJ2-2
length: 15
V: TRBV5-1
CDR3: ASGPRGGVGNTGELF

J: TRBJ2-7
length: 15
V: TRBV7-3
CDR3: ASSLTSSRLALAEQY

J: TRBJ1-1
length: 12
V: TRBV10-3
CDR3: AISDLQGVTEAF

J: TRBJ2-4
length: 15
V: TRBV28
CDR3: ASSLILAGVAKNIQY

J: TRBJ1-2
length: 11
V: TRBV2
CDR3: ASSASANYGYT

J: TRBJ1-1
length: 11
V: TRBV6-1
CDR3: ASSQGPNTEAF

J: TRBJ1-5
length: 13
V: TRBV5-1
CDR3: ASSSGTGRHGPQH

J: TRBJ2-2
length: 15
V: TRBV18
CDR3: ASSPTYAGQAAGELF

J: TRBJ1-5
length: 8
V: TRBV5-8
CDR3: ASGWQPQH

J: TRBJ2-3
length: 11
V: TRBV7-3
CDR3: ASSLAITDTQY

J: TRBJ2-7
length: 11
V: TRBV5-1
CDR3: ASSLGGPYEQY

J: TRBJ1-2
length: 9
V: TRBV7-2
CDR3: ASSLGSGYT

J: TRBJ1-2
length: 13
V: TRBV5-1
CDR3: ASSLATGSHYGYT

J: TRBJ1-6
length: 15
V: TRBV27
CDR3: ASSLFGQGPNNSPLH

J: TRBJ1-4
length: 13
V: TRBV15
CDR3: ATSRYREVGEKLF

J: TRBJ2-7
length: 14
V: TRBV5-4
CDR3: ASSPDTGTSVYEQY

J: TRBJ2-7
length: 15
V: TRBV18
CDR3: ASSRRLAGESPHEQY

J: TRBJ2-7
length: 12
V: TRBV5-1
CDR3: ASSPGTSGSEQY

J: TRBJ1-1
length: 13
V: TRBV4-3
CDR3: ASSRSGTVNTEAF

J: TRBJ2-1
length: 11
V: TRBV11-3
CDR3: ASSFSQYNEQF

J: TRBJ1-1
length: 12
V: TRBV13
CDR3: ASSPLRRNTEAF

J: TRBJ2-7
length: 12
V: TRBV27
CDR3: ASSLRWESTEQY

J: TRBJ1-5
length: 11
V: TRBV30
CDR3: AWSGTGNQPQH

J: TRBJ2-3
length: 15
V: TRBV5-4
CDR3: ASSSRPGLRGGNTQY

J: TRBJ2-7
length: 12
V: TRBV27
CDR3: ASSLETGGYEQY

J: TRBJ1-1
length: 12
V: TRBV5-1
CDR3: ASSLTSRGTEAF

J: TRBJ2-1
length: 14
V: TRBV30
CDR3: AWSVSGLAGDNEQF

J: TRBJ2-4
length: 13
V: TRBV6-1
CDR3: ASSVGQLAKNIQY